The 17 T cell receptor beta chains listed next were all sequenced from one sample in a study of T cell changes during pregnancy in multiple sclerosis. Data came from immunoSEQ multiplex PCR; TCRdb stores just in-frame clones and leaves some out. The sample includes tens of thousands of clones, approximately 94% of them seen just once. The sequences come from CD4+ T cells from peripheral blood mononuclear cells, collected before pregnancy. The receptors originated from a female donor with multiple sclerosis, enrolled in a pregnancy study.

As for this clone: The DNA is omitted, as the CDR3 cannot be located on it reliably, and the CDR3 follows TCRdb's listing. CDR3 amino acids: CASRRTGTNTFGFF. The chain has TRBV5-6 and TRBJ1-1; the DNA was not used to check the table's D call, TRBD1. Germline lookup yields CDR1 SGHDT and CDR2 YYEEEE. 14 amino acids form the CDR3, both terminal residues included.

The rearrangement uses TRBV5-4 and TRBJ2-7; 8 nucleotides match TRBD2. The V gene end was trimmed by 0 bases and the J gene end by 1 base; junction bases not matched to a gene: 3. Germline V gene data show CDR1 as SGHNT and CDR2 as YYREEE (reference sequence). The CDR3 extends over 15 amino acids. Here the CDR3 reads CASSLGLAGSYEQYF. CDR3 nucleotide sequence: TGTGCCAGCAGCTTGGGATTAGCGGGATCCTACGAGCAGTACTTC.

The rearrangement links TRBV10-3 to TRBJ2-1; 9 positions agree with TRBD2. The junction had 8 bases not matched to a gene; V was cut back by 6 bases and J by 2 bases. This CDR3 spans 16 amino acids. Per germline, CDR1 ENHRY and CDR2 SYGVKD. The CDR3 DNA reads TGTGCCATCAGAGACACGGCGGGAGGGACCTACAATGAGCAGTTCTTC. It encodes CAIRDTAGGTYNEQFF.

V usage is TRBV27 and J usage is TRBJ2-1; D might be TRBD2 (6 bases). From germline, CDR1 is MNHEY and CDR2 SMNVEV (reference sequence). The CDR3 contains 13 residues. Trimming shortened V by 6 bases and J by 9 bases, and 15 bases separated the two germline ends. CDR3 sequence (DNA): TGTGCCAGCAGACTAAGAGGAGGGAGTGAGCAGTTCTTC. Its protein product is CASRLRGGSEQFF.

This chain connects TRBV2 to TRBJ2-2, with D possibly TRBD1 on 6 matching bases. The V gene lost 7 bases and the J gene lost 7 bases, with 16 bases spanning the gap. This CDR3 has 14 amino acids. Germline lookup yields CDR1 SNHLY and CDR2 FYNNEI. The CDR3 nucleotides read TGTGCCAGCATTTCCCTCCAGGGGTTCGGGGAGCTGTTTTTT. Translated: CASISLQGFGELFF.

The genes are TRBV28 and TRBJ2-7; 12 bases are a match to TRBD2. Germline assignment: CDR1 MDHEN and CDR2 SYDVKM. This CDR3 is built from 14 residues. The ends lost 6 bases at V and 3 bases at J; junction bases unmatched: 3. This CDR3 is CASSPTSGSYEQYF. The CDR3 DNA reads as TGTGCCAGCAGCCCGACTAGCGGGAGCTACGAGCAGTACTTC.

This chain connects TRBV4-1 to TRBJ2-7, with D uncertain. Trimming removed 0 bases from V and 6 bases from J, with 15 bases in between. CDR3 length: 15 residues. CDR1 is MGHRA and CDR2 is YSYEKL in the germline V gene. The CDR3 sequence: CASSQDFPRSGEQYF. The DNA of the CDR3 is TGCGCCAGCAGCCAAGATTTTCCCCGCTCGGGCGAGCAGTACTTC.

The rearrangement uses TRBV18 and TRBJ2-2, with 9 nucleotides matching TRBD1. The CDR3 covers 15 residues. Germline V gives CDR1 KGHSH, CDR2 LQKENI. J lost 5 bases, V lost 6 bases, and 7 bases had no gene match. In DNA, the CDR3 is TGTGCCAGCTCGGCCGGGACAGGGAAAACCGGGGAGCTGTTTTTT. The encoded protein is CASSAGTGKTGELFF.

The gene calls are TRBV7-9 and TRBJ2-7, with TRBD1 matching over 9 bases. This CDR3 has 16 residues. Germline CDR1 and CDR2: SEHNR and FQNEAQ (reference sequence). V lost 3 bases, J lost 3 bases, and 9 bases stayed unmatched. The CDR3 loop reads CASSLRPGQGNYEQYF. In DNA, the CDR3 is TGTGCCAGCAGCTTGAGACCGGGACAGGGAAACTACGAGCAGTACTTC.

The chain carries TRBV6-5 and TRBJ1-1, with TRBD1 matching over 8 bases. Germline CDR1 reads MNHEY; CDR2 reads SVGAGI. The CDR3 runs 13 residues. After removal of 7 bases from V and 4 bases from J, the junction contained 5 bases not matched to a gene. This CDR3 is CASKTGAATEAFF. The DNA of the CDR3 is TGTGCCAGCAAGACAGGGGCTGCCACTGAAGCTTTCTTT.

The chain carries TRBV10-3 and TRBJ1-2; maybe TRBD1 (6 bases). Between the trimmed V and J ends, which lost 2 bases and 8 bases, there was a span of 18 bases. Per germline, CDR1 ENHRY and CDR2 SYGVKD. This CDR3 spans 15 amino acids. The CDR3, as DNA: TGTGCCATCAGTGAGCCCGGGGACATTAGAATGGGCTACACCTTC. This sequence encodes CAISEPGDIRMGYTF.

The rearrangement links TRBV19 to TRBJ1-3, with D unresolved. CDR1 LNHDA and CDR2 SQIVND come from the germline V gene (reference sequence). Deletions cut 6 bases from V and 4 bases from J, with 13 bases between. This CDR3 has 14 amino acids. CDR3: CASSPRDLGNTIYF. CDR3 DNA: TGTGCCAGTAGCCCCCGGGATCTCGGAAACACCATATATTTT.

The chain recombines TRBV2 with TRBJ1-3, with D maybe TRBD1 (5 bases). CDR3 length: 13 residues. Trimming took 6 bases from V and 0 from J, leaving 6 bases between them. Germline loops: CDR1 SNHLY, CDR2 FYNNEI. The CDR3 reads CASRQDSGNTIYF. CDR3 nucleotides: TGTGCCAGCAGACAGGACTCTGGAAACACCATATATTTT.

J is TRBJ2-7 and V is TRBV7-2; D might be TRBD1 (6 bases). Germline loops: CDR1 SGHTA, CDR2 FQGNSA. CDR3 length: 12 amino acids. The V end lost 5 bases, the J end lost 3 bases, and 8 bases lay between the germline ends. The DNA for the CDR3 is TGTGCCAGCAGCGGACAGAACTACGAGCAGTACTTC. Translation gives CASSGQNYEQYF.

CDR3 DNA sequence: TGTGCCAGTAGTATAGGAGCTAGCGGAGCTCAAGAGACCCAGTACTTC. This codes for CASSIGASGAQETQYF. The chain employs TRBV19 and TRBJ2-5, with 7 bases that match TRBD2. The CDR3 has 16 amino acids. Germline-derived CDR1 and CDR2 are LNHDA and SQIVND (reference sequence). V shed 1 base, J shed 2 bases, and the junction held 7 bases outside the gene matches. The full variable domain, its missing parts supplied by reference TRBV19 and TRBJ2-5, is DGGITQSPKYLFRKEGQNVTLSCEQNLNHDAMYWYRQDPGQGLRLIYYSQIVNDFQKGDIAEGYSVSREKKESFPLTVTSAQKNPTAFYLCASSIGASGAQETQYFGPGTRLLVL.

The gene calls are TRBV25-1 and TRBJ2-7; D perhaps matches TRBD1 (6 bases). This CDR3 has 16 residues. V lost 2 bases and J lost 0, with 14 bases in between. Germline loops: CDR1 MGHDK, CDR2 SYGVNS. CDR3 in DNA: TGTGCCAGCAGTGAAAACATCTTGGACAGCTCCTACGAGCAGTACTTC. Translating it yields CASSENILDSSYEQYF.

The chain links TRBV6-1 to TRBJ1-1; D is undetermined. The V and J ends lost 3 bases and 0 bases respectively, with 5 bases between them. The CDR3 is 13 residues long. Germline-derived CDR1 and CDR2 are MNHNS and SASEGT. The CDR3 loop is CASSERLNTEAFF. DNA of the CDR3: TGTGCCAGCAGTGAGAGATTGAACACTGAAGCTTTCTTT.